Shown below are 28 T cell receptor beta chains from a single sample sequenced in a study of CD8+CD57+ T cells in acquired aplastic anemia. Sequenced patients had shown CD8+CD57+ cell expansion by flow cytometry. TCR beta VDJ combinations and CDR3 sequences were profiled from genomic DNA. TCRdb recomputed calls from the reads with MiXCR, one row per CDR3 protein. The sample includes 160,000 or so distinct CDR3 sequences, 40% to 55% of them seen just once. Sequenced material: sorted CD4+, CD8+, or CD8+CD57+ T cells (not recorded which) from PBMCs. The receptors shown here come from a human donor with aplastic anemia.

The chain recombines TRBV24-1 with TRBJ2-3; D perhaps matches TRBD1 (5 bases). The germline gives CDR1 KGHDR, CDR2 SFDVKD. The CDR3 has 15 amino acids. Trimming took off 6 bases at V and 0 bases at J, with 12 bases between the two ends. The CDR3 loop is CATSSTGTSTDTQYF. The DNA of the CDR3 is TGTGCCACCAGTAGTACAGGAACAAGCACAGATACGCAGTATTTT.

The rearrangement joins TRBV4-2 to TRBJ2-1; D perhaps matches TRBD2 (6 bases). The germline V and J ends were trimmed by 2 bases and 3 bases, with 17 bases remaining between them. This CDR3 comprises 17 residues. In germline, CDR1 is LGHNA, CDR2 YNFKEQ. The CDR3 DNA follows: TGTGCCAGCAGCCAAACCTCCGGGACTGGCGGCTACAATGAGCAGTTCTTC. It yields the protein CASSQTSGTGGYNEQFF.

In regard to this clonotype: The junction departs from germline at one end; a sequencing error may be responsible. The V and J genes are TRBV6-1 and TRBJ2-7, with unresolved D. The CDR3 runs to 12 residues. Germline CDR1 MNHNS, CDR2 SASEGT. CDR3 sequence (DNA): TGTGCCATCAGTGAAGGGTGGTACGAGCAGTACTTC. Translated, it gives CAISEGWYEQYF.

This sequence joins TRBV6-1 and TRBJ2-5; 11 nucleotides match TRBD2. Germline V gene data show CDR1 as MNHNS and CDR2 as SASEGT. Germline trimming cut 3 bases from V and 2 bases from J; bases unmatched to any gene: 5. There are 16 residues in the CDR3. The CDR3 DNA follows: TGTGCCAGCAGTGAGCTAGCGGGGGGACCGCAAGAGACCCAGTACTTC. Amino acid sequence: CASSELAGGPQETQYF.

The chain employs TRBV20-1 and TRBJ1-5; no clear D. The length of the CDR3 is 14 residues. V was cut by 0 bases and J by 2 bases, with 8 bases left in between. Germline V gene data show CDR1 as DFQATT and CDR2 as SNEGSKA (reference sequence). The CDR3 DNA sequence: TGCAGTGCTAGAGATAGGGTTGGCAATCAGCCCCAGCATTTT. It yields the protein CSARDRVGNQPQHF.

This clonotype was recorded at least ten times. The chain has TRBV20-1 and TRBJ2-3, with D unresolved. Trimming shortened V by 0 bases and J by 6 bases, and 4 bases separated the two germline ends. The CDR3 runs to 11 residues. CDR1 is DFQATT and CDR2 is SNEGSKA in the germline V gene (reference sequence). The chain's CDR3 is CSAREVDTQYF. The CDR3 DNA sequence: TGCAGTGCTAGAGAGGTGGATACGCAGTATTTT.

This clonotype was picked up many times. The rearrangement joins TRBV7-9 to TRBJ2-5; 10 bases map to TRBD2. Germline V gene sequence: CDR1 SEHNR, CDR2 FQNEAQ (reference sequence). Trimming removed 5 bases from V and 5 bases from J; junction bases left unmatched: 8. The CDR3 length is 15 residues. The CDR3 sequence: CASSAGGTSAETQYF. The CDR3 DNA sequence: TGTGCCAGCAGCGCTGGGGGGACTAGCGCGGAGACCCAGTACTTC.

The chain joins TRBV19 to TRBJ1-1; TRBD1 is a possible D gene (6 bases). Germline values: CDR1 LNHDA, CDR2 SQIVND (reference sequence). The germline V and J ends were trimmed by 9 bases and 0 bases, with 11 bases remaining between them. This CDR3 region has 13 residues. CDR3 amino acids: CASGGGMNTEAFF. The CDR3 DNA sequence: TGTGCCAGCGGGGGGGGCATGAACACTGAAGCTTTCTTT. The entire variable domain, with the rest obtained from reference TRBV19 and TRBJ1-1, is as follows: DGGITQSPKYLFRKEGQNVTLSCEQNLNHDAMYWYRQDPGQGLRLIYYSQIVNDFQKGDIAEGYSVSREKKESFPLTVTSAQKNPTAFYLCASGGGMNTEAFFGQGTRLTVV.

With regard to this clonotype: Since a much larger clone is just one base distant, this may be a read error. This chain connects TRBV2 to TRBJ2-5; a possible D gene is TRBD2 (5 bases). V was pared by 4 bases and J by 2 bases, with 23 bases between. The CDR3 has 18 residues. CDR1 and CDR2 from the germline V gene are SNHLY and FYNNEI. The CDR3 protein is CASSAQLNRGGSQETQYF. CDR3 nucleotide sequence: TGTGCCAGCAGTGCTCAATTAAATCGTGGAGGAAGTCAAGAGACCCAGTACTTC.

The CDR3 region is CASSYLAGGLNTEAFF. In DNA form, the CDR3 reads TGTGCCAGCAGTTATTTGGCAGGGGGTTTGAACACTGAAGCTTTCTTT. The chain employs TRBV6-2 or TRBV6-3 and TRBJ1-1; 7 nucleotides match TRBD1. CDR1 and CDR2 (germline): MNHEY, SVGEGT. The CDR3 extends over 16 amino acids. V was pared by 3 bases and J by 0 bases, with 7 bases of the junction left unmatched.

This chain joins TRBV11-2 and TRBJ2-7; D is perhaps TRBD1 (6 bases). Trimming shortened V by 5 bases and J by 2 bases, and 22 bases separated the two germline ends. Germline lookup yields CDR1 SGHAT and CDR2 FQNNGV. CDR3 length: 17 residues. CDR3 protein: CASSILTGTPFTYEQYF. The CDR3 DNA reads TGTGCCAGCAGCATACTGACCGGGACACCATTTACCTACGAGCAGTACTTC.

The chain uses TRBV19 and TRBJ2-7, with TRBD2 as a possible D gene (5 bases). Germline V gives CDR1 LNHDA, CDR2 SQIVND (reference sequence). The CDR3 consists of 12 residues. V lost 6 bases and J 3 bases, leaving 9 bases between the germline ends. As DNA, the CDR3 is TGTGCCAGTAGCGGAGGCATCTACGAGCAGTACTTC. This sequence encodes CASSGGIYEQYF.

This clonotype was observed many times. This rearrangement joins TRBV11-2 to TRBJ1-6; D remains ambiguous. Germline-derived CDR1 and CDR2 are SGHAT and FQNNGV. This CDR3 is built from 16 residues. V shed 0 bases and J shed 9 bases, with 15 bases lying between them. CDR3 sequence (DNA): TGTGCCAGCAGCTTAGAAGAAGGCAGACGGGGTTCACCCCTCCACTTT. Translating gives CASSLEEGRRGSPLHF.

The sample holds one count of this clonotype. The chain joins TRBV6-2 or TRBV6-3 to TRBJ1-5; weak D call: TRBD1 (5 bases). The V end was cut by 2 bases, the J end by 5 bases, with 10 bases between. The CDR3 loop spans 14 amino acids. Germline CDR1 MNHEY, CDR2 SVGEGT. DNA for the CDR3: TGTGCCAGCAGTTACCCCAGGGATTATCAGCCCCAGCATTTT. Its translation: CASSYPRDYQPQHF.

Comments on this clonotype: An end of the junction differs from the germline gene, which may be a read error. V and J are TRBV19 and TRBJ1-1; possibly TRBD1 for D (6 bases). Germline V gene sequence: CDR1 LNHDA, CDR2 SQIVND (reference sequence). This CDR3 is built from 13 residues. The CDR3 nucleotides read TGTGCCAGCAGCTTAGCCGCGGGGGCTGAAGCTTCCTTT. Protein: CASSLAAGAEASF.

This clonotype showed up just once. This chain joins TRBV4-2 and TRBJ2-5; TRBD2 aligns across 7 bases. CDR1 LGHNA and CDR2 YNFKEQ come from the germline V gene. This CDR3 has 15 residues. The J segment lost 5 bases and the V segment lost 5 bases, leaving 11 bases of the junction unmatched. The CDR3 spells CASSDTGTNVETQYF. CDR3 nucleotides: TGTGCCAGCAGCGACACCGGGACTAACGTCGAGACCCAGTACTTC.

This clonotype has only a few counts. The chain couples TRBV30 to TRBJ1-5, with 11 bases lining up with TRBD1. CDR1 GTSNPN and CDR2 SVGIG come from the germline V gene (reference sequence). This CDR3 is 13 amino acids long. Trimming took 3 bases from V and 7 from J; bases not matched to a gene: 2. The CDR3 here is CAWRGQGVQPQHF. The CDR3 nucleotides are TGTGCCTGGAGGGGACAGGGGGTCCAGCCCCAGCATTTT. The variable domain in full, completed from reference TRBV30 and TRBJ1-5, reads SQTIHQWPATLVQPVGSPLSLECTVEGTSNPNLYWYRQAAGRGLQLLFYSVGIGQISSEVPQNLSASRPQDRQFILSSKKLLLSDSGFYLCAWRGQGVQPQHFGDGTRLSIL.

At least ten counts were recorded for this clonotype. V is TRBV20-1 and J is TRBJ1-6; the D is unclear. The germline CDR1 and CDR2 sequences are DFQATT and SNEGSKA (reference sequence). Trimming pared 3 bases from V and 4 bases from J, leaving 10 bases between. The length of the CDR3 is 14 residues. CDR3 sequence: CSASRTGYNSPLHF. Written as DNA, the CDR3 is TGCAGTGCTAGCAGGACGGGTTATAATTCACCCCTCCACTTT.

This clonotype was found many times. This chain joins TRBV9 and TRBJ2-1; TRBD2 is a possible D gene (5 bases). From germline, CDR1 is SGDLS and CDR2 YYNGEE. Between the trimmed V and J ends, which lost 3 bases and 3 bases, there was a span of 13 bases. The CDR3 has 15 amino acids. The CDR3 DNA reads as TGTGCCAGCAGCGCCGCCGGAGCGGACTACAATGAGCAGTTCTTC. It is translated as CASSAAGADYNEQFF. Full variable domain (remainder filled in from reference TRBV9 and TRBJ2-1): DSGVTQTPKHLITATGQRVTLRCSPRSGDLSVYWYQQSLDQGLQFLIQYYNGEERAKGNILERFSAQQFPDLHSELNLSSLELGDSALYFCASSAAGADYNEQFFGPGTRLTVL.

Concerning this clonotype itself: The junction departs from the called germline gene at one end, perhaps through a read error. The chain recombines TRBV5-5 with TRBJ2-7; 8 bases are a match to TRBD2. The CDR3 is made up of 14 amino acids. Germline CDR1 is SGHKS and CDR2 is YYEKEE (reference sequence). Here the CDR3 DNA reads TGTGCCAGCAATCGTCAAGCGGGAGCGGACGAGCAGTGCTTC. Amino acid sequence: CASNRQAGADEQCF.

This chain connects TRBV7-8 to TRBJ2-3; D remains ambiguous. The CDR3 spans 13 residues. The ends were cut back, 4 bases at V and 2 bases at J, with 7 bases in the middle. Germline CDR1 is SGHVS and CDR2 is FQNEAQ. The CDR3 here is CASSSYFTDTQYF. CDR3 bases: TGTGCCAGCAGCTCATATTTCACAGATACGCAGTATTTT.

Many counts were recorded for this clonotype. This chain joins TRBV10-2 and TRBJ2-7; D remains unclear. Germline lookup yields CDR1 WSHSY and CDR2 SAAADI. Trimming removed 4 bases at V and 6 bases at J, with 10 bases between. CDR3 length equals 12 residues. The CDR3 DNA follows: TGCGCCAGCAGTGTGCCAGAAGCCGAGCAGTACTTC. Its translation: CASSVPEAEQYF.

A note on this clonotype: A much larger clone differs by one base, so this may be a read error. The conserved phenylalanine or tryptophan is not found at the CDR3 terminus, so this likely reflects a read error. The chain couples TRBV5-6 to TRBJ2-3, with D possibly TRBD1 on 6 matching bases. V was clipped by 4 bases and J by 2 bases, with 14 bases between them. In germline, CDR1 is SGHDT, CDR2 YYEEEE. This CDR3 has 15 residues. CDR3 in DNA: TGTGCCAGCAGCCCAAAGGGACAACTCACAGATACGCAGTATGTT. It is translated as CASSPKGQLTDTQYV.

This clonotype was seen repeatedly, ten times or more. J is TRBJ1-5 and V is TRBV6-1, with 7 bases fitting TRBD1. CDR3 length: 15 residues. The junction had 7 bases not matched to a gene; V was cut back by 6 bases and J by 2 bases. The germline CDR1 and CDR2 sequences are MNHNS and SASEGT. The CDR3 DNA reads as TGTGCCAGCAGGGAGACAGGGTACGGCAATCAGCCCCAGCATTTT. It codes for CASRETGYGNQPQHF.

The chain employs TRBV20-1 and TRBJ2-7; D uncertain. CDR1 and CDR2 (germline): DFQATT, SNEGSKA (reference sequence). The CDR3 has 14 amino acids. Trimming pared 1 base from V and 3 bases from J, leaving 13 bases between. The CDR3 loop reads CSARVRVIGYEQYF. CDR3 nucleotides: TGCAGTGCTAGAGTTCGAGTAATCGGCTACGAGCAGTACTTC.

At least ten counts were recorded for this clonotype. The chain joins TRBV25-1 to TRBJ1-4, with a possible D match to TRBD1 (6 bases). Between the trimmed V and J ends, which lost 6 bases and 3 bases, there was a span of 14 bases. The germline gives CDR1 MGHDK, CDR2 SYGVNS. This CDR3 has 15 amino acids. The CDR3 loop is CASSPGRGANEKLFF. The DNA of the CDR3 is TGTGCCAGCAGCCCTGGAAGGGGGGCTAATGAAAAACTGTTTTTT.

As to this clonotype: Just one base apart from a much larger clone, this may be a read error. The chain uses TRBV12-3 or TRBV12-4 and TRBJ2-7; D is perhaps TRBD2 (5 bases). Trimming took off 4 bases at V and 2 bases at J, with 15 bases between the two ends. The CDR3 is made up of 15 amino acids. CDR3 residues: CASSSGSTGTYEQYF. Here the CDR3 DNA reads TGTGCCAGCAGTTCCGGGTCAACGGGAACCTACGAGCAGTACTTC.

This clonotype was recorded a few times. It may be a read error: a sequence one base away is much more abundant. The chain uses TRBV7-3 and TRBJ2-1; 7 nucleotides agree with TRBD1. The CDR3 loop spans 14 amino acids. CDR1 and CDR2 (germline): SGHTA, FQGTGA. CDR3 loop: CVSSLRDSYNEQFF. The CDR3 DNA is TGTGTCAGCAGCCTCAGGGACAGTTACAATGAGCAGTTCTTC.